These 16 T cell receptor beta chains originate from one sample sequenced in a study of shared clonotypes between healthy human individuals (dated by TCRdb to about 2020). Receptor libraries were prepared by the immunoSEQ multiplex PCR assay. In its TCRdb copy, this immuneACCESS table keeps in-frame sequences only and misses some clones. Where compared with another copy, unresolved V genes explain less than half of these, and the others have no known cause. Across this sample there are some 2.3 million clones, with approximately 93% seen only once. 0.39% of the sample comes from the top ten. Material: naive CD4+ T cells from PBMCs. The cell subset or site label of this sample denotes: CD45RA+ positively selected. All receptors derive from a man in his late teens or twenties in good health. Some clones in this sample may be carry-over from other donors' samples.

The chain employs TRBV19 and TRBJ1-1; TRBD1 aligns across 8 bases. V lost 7 bases and J lost 0; bases outside the gene matches: 7. CDR3 size: 15 residues. CDR1 and CDR2 (germline): LNHDA, SQIVND (reference sequence). The CDR3 coding sequence is TGTGCCAGTACCATTTTGGGACAGGTGAACACTGAAGCTTTCTTT. Encoded protein: CASTILGQVNTEAFF.

This clone occurred many times. Other DNA variants within this sample encode the same CDR3. This rearrangement joins TRBV29-1 to TRBJ2-3, with 10 bases matching TRBD1. The J segment lost 2 bases and the V segment lost 4 bases, leaving 3 bases of the junction unmatched. The CDR3 spans 14 residues. The germline gives CDR1 SQVTM, CDR2 ANQGSEA. The CDR3 is CSVGQGAPTDTQYF. The CDR3 DNA follows: TGCAGCGTTGGACAGGGGGCGCCCACAGATACGCAGTATTTT.

CDR3 nucleotide sequence: TGTGCCAGCACCTACACCCTGGGGAGGGGACGGGATGAGCAGTTCTTC. It translates to CASTYTLGRGRDEQFF. This chain uses TRBV28 with TRBJ2-1, with TRBD2 matching 7 bases. The V gene's germline CDR1 is MDHEN and CDR2 SYDVKM. The CDR3 extends over 16 amino acids. The trim removed 7 bases at V and 8 bases at J, leaving 17 bases unmatched.

This chain connects TRBV6-5 to TRBJ2-2; D call uncertain. V lost 0 bases to trimming and J lost 3 bases, with 5 bases between them. In germline, CDR1 is MNHEY, CDR2 SVGAGI. The CDR3 loop spans 14 amino acids. The CDR3 sequence is CASSYSYDTGELFF. In DNA form, the CDR3 reads TGTGCCAGCAGTTACTCGTACGACACCGGGGAGCTGTTTTTT.

This chain links TRBV28 with TRBJ2-3; D ambiguous. Germline CDR1 and CDR2: MDHEN and SYDVKM. The length of the CDR3 is 14 residues. Trimming took 2 bases from V and 4 from J, leaving 10 bases between them. The CDR3 DNA sequence: TGTGCCAGCAGTTTAATCCCGGCCGCAGATACGCAGTATTTT. Its protein is CASSLIPAADTQYF. The complete variable domain, with remaining parts taken from reference TRBV28 and TRBJ2-3, reads DVKVTQSSRYLVKRTGEKVFLECVQDMDHENMFWYRQDPGLGLRLIYFSYDVKMKEKGDIPEGYSVSREKKERFSLILESASTNQTSMYLCASSLIPAADTQYFGPGTRLTVL.

In the case of this clone: At the DNA level, this CDR3 is encoded by other sequences in the same sample as well. The chain couples TRBV5-1 to TRBJ2-3; D unresolved. Germline V gene sequence: CDR1 SGHRS, CDR2 YFSETQ. The CDR3 extends over 15 amino acids. With 0 bases removed from V and 0 bases from J, the gap between germline ends came to 8 bases. The CDR3 loop is CASSLVRSSTDTQYF. CDR3 sequence (DNA): TGCGCCAGCAGCTTGGTGCGGTCTAGCACAGATACGCAGTATTTT.

On this clone: This same CDR3 is encoded by further DNA sequences in the sample. The J gene is TRBJ2-7, the V gene TRBV7-2; the match to TRBD1 covers 11 bases. The V gene end was trimmed by 0 bases and the J gene end by 4 bases; junction bases not matched to a gene: 2. Germline V gene data show CDR1 as SGHTA and CDR2 as FQGNSA. The CDR3 runs to 15 residues. For the CDR3, the DNA is TGTGCCAGCAGCTTAGCCGGACAGGGGGCTTACGAGCAGTACTTC. It specifies CASSLAGQGAYEQYF. The variable domain in full, with the rest retrieved from reference TRBV7-2 and TRBJ2-7, is GAGVSQSPSNKVTEKGKDVELRCDPISGHTALYWYRQSLGQGLEFLIYFQGNSAPDKSGLPSDRFSAERTGGSVSTLTIQRTQQEDSAVYLCASSLAGQGAYEQYFGPGTRLTVT.

V gene TRBV7-9 combines with J gene TRBJ1-4; D perhaps matches TRBD1 (6 bases). V was pared by 5 bases and J by 4 bases, with 14 bases between. There are 15 residues in the CDR3. Germline loops: CDR1 SEHNR, CDR2 FQNEAQ (reference sequence). The CDR3 loop is CASSLGTINNEKLFF. CDR3 bases: TGTGCCAGCAGCCTCGGGACAATTAATAATGAAAAACTGTTTTTT.

The chain carries TRBV15 and TRBJ2-7; tentatively, D is TRBD1 or TRBD2 (6 bases each). V was cut by 1 base and J by 2 bases, with 9 bases left in between. This CDR3 comprises 14 residues. Germline V gene data show CDR1 as LNHNV and CDR2 as YYDKDF (reference sequence). DNA of the CDR3: TGTGCCACCAGCAGAGCGGGGGCCCCCTACGAGCAGTACTTC. Translation gives CATSRAGAPYEQYF.

This chain connects TRBV9 to TRBJ2-3; a weak D match, TRBD1 (7 bases). CDR1 and CDR2 from the germline V gene are SGDLS and YYNGEE. Trimming stripped 0 bases from V and 4 bases from J, with 12 bases between. The CDR3 consists of 15 residues. The CDR3, as DNA: TGTGCCAGCAGCGTAGCTGACAGGGAGGCAGATACGCAGTATTTT. Protein sequence: CASSVADREADTQYF.

V gene TRBV19 combines with J gene TRBJ1-1; TRBD1 agrees at 7 bases. Germline V gene sequence: CDR1 LNHDA, CDR2 SQIVND (reference sequence). CDR3 size: 14 residues. V trimming: 5 bases; J trimming: 4 bases; junction bases outside the gene matches: 7. The CDR3 DNA follows: TGTGCCAGTAGTCCTACTCCAGGGGGCACTGAAGCTTTCTTT. It yields the protein CASSPTPGGTEAFF.

The chain is built from TRBV6-1 and TRBJ2-7; 11 nucleotides agree with TRBD1. This CDR3 has 13 residues. Looked up from germline, CDR1 is MNHNS and CDR2 is SASEGT. V was pared by 4 bases and J by 7 bases, with 3 bases of the junction left unmatched. The CDR3 nucleotides are TGTGCCAGCAGTGGGACAGGGGGCAGGGAGCAGTACTTC. Amino acid sequence: CASSGTGGREQYF.

The chain is built from TRBV15 and TRBJ1-5; no clear D gene. CDR3 length: 15 residues. From germline, CDR1 is LNHNV and CDR2 YYDKDF (reference sequence). Trimming pared 0 bases from V and 3 bases from J, leaving 9 bases between. CDR3 region: CATSRDPPLNQPQHF. The CDR3 DNA follows: TGTGCCACCAGCAGAGATCCCCCCCTCAATCAGCCCCAGCATTTT.

V gene TRBV23-1 combines with J gene TRBJ1-5, with TRBD1 matching 7 bases. TRBV23-1 is assigned to the ORF class and has an uncertain function. The ends lost 4 bases at V and 5 bases at J; junction bases unmatched: 26. The CDR3 consists of 21 residues. Here the CDR3 reads CASSLGSQRRGSDRVDQPQHF. As DNA, the CDR3 is TGCGCCAGCAGTCTAGGGAGTCAAAGGCGGGGGTCCGACAGGGTAGATCAGCCCCAGCATTTT.

The chain has TRBV13 and TRBJ2-1, with 7 bases matching TRBD2. This CDR3 region has 17 residues. Germline lookup yields CDR1 PRHDT and CDR2 FYEKMQ (reference sequence). After removal of 0 bases from V and 3 bases from J, the junction contained 8 bases not matched to a gene. DNA of the CDR3: TGTGCCAGCAGCTTAGGCCTCGGGCTAGCGGACTACAATGAGCAGTTCTTC. Translating it yields CASSLGLGLADYNEQFF.

The chain's CDR3 is CASSVLWGAGGDTQYF. Written as DNA, the CDR3 is TGTGCCAGCAGCGTCCTCTGGGGGGCTGGGGGAGATACGCAGTATTTT. This chain joins TRBV9 and TRBJ2-3; tentatively, D is TRBD1 or TRBD2 (6 bases each). The germline CDR1 and CDR2 sequences are SGDLS and YYNGEE. V dropped 2 bases and J dropped 5 bases, with 18 bases sitting between them. The CDR3 runs to 16 residues.